Included here is one TCR beta chain sequence, with context. Its antigen is not yet known. Qualities for individual bases were not recorded, and no much larger clone is one base off. Its CDR3 holds 12 amino acids, cysteine through phenylalanine. Only the CDR3 DNA is retained, 36 bases long and in frame from the first base. From the germline V gene, CDR1 is SGHVS and CDR2 is FQNEAQ. V is shortened by 5 bases, J by 3 bases, and the region joining them spans 8 bases. The data stem from a study of shared clonotypes between healthy human individuals (TCRdb year 2020). Looking at the study overall: Two women and a few men aged 18 to 49 years were included in the cohort. To estimate repertoire size and how much clonotype sharing occurs between individuals, the study deeply sequenced the blood TCR repertoires of several healthy adults. Per donor, leukapheresis produced somewhere between about 0.8 and 9.5 billion PBMCs. For each donor, CD4 naive and CD4 memory were each run on three plates, CD8 naive on two plates, and CD8 memory on one plate. To increase sequencing depth and limit assay-specific biases, different laboratories used diverse techniques to prepare libraries and sequence TCR repertoires. The study at large found these results: Compared with non-shared clonotypes, clonotypes shared by all four sorted-subset donors had higher generation probabilities. Naive subsets generally had larger estimated clonotype richness than memory subsets. The genetic and exposure-history diversity represented was limited by the small number of donors. About 5% of naive CD4, 3.5% of naive CD8, 2.3% of memory CD4, and about 0.4% of memory CD8 clonotypes were shared across a handful of donors. Pairwise subsampling led to the expectation that sequencing depth would affect the degree of clonotype sharing among donors. Sampling was limited to blood, and TCR repertoires in tissue likely differ from TCR repertoires in blood. Rarefaction of sorted-subset datasets indicated incomplete sequencing despite the large sequencing depth.

Healthy HIV-negative adults with no recently reported acute infections or vaccinations were included as donors. Every donor was a Caucasian adult residing in Nashville, Tennessee, USA. CD4+ T cells were enriched through magnetic negative selection, after which naive cells were positively selected on CD45RA and the remaining negative fraction served as the memory subset. Blood was obtained by leukapheresis, after which PBMCs were separated by Ficoll-Histopaque density gradient centrifugation and cryopreserved in liquid nitrogen vapor phase. Analytical flow cytometry was used to check the purity and quantity of each magnetically sorted T cell population. From each sorted fraction, genomic DNA was isolated and quantified by UV absorbance on a Nanodrop 2000c. Using the deep immunoSEQ assay, TCR CDR3 regions were amplified from genomic DNA by multiplex PCR. For each cell subset, the extracted genomic DNA was distributed evenly across all wells of several immunoSEQ 96-well plates, and each plate served as one replicate. For sorted subsets, roughly 200 ng of genomic DNA, equivalent to some 30,000 T cell genomes, went into each replicate PCR. The purified libraries were quantified using a Qubit 3.0 fluorometer, sized with a Bioanalyzer 2100, and then quantified again using the KAPA Library Quantification kit. Each immunoSEQ 96-well plate was sequenced on its own single-read 150-cycle Illumina NextSeq 550 flow cell. Processing in the source paper ran as follows. Because the immunoSEQ output held only junctional sequences and lacked quality scores, the filtering could not match the filtering applied to full-length reads. To assign V/J genes and CDR3, sequences were annotated against IMGT germline references using PyIR, a Python wrapper for IgBLAST v1.9. Reads were removed for weak V/J assignments (E-value above 1e-6), missing CDR3, stop codons, out-of-frame junctions, or ambiguous translated residues. V3J clonotypes were defined as sequences sharing the same inferred V gene, J gene, and CDR3 amino acid sequence. The percentage overlap between two repertoires was calculated by dividing the number of shared unique clonotypes by the size of the smaller repertoire. Richness of each repertoire was evaluated using RTK rarefaction, the Chao1 estimator, and Recon v2.1 estimates of unobserved clonotypes. For all TCRbeta clonotypes obtained by the gDNA method from a few donors, generation probabilities were computed with OLGA. TCRdb took this table from immuneACCESS and kept in-frame rearrangements with V and J called. Such tables lack part of the clones; where checked against another copy, unresolved V genes explain under half of the gap, and the rest is unexplained. That table furnishes V, J and clone size, whereas the DNA furnished D and trimming. The sample profile shows 2 million or so clones; roughly 96% of them were found once. About 0.13% of the sample rests with the top ten.

Sequenced input: naive CD4+ T cells sorted from blood. Sample cell subset or site, as interpreted from the label and publication: CD45RA+ positively selected. The clonotype originates from a man aged 18 to 30 in good health. The V and J genes are TRBV7-8 and TRBJ2-7, with the D gene not clear enough to name. The bases are TGTGCCAGCAGCCATTCGAACTACGAGCAGTACTTC. Its coded protein is CASSHSNYEQYF.